The 5 T cell receptor beta chains reported below all come from one sample, sequenced in a study of cytomegalovirus exposure and HLA in healthy donors. 13 Jbeta primers and 60 Vbeta primers were used for the PCR. Assay: immunoSEQ multiplex PCR; the TCRdb copy retains only in-frame clones and omits some. The sample lists about 180,000 clones, 77% occurring once. The sequenced sample was PBMCs. Source of these receptors: a woman aged 55-70 years in good health and CMV-seropositive.

The gene calls are TRBV5-4 and TRBJ2-7; D is possibly TRBD1 (7 bases). CDR3 size: 15 residues. V shed 1 base and J shed 4 bases, with 15 bases lying between them. Germline V lookup: CDR1 SGHNT, CDR2 YYREEE (reference sequence). The CDR3 reads CASSLSGRGVYEQYF. DNA of the CDR3: TGTGCCAGCAGCTTGTCAGGCAGGGGGGTGTACGAGCAGTACTTC.

This rearrangement joins TRBV7-2 to TRBJ1-6; 8 positions match TRBD1. With 5 bases clipped from V and 5 bases from J, the junction kept 2 bases outside the gene matches. Germline assignment: CDR1 SGHTA and CDR2 FQGNSA. The CDR3 is made up of 14 amino acids. DNA for the CDR3: TGTGCCAGCAGCCAGGACAGGGATAATTCACCCCTCCACTTT. It specifies CASSQDRDNSPLHF.

The chain combines TRBV28 with TRBJ1-6, with TRBD1 matching 8 bases. There are 16 residues in the CDR3. The germline CDR1 and CDR2 sequences are MDHEN and SYDVKM. Unmatched junction bases numbered 12, after V lost 5 bases and J lost 9 bases. CDR3 loop: CASSDLRTGSSSPLHF. The CDR3 region has the DNA TGTGCCAGCAGTGACCTTCGGACAGGGTCAAGTTCACCCCTCCACTTT.

The chain uses TRBV5-1 and TRBJ2-2; 8 positions match TRBD1. The V gene end was trimmed by 3 bases and the J gene end by 4 bases; junction bases not matched to a gene: 17. Germline V lookup: CDR1 SGHRS, CDR2 YFSETQ. This CDR3 is 19 amino acids long. The CDR3 region is CASSSDVRGRRGVTGELFF. The CDR3 nucleotides read TGCGCCAGCAGCTCGGACGTCAGGGGGCGGCGGGGTGTCACCGGGGAGCTGTTTTTT.

This sequence joins TRBV7-6 and TRBJ1-5, with D possibly matching TRBD1 (5 bases). The germline V and J ends were trimmed by 1 base and 0 bases, with 7 bases remaining between them. The germline gives CDR1 SGHVS, CDR2 FNYEAQ. The CDR3 length is 15 residues. The CDR3 region is CASSLGQSSNQPQHF. The CDR3 DNA follows: TGTGCCAGCAGCTTAGGACAGAGTAGCAATCAGCCCCAGCATTTT.